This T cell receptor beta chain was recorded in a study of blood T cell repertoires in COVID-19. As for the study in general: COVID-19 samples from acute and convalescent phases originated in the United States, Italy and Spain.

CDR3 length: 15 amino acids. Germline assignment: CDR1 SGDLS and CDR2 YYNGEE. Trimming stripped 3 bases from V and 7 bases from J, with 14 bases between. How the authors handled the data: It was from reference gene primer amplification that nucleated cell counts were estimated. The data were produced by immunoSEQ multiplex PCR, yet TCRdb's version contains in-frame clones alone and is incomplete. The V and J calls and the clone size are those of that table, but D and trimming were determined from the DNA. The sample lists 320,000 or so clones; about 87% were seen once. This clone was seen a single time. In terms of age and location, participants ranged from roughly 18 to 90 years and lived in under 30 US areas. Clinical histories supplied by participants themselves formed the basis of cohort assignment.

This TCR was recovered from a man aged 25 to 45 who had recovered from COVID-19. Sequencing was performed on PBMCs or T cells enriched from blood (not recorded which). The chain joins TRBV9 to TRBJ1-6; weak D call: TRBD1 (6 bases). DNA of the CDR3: TGTGCCAGCAGCGGAGAGACAGGATGGAATTCACCCCTCCACTTT. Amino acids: CASSGETGWNSPLHF.